This T cell receptor (beta chain) was recovered during a study of shared clonotypes between healthy human individuals. Study-wide background: Those who served as donors were a couple of women and three men between the ages of 18 and 49. Study conclusions and caveats: Richness estimates generally favored naive over memory subsets.

Trimming removed 0 bases at V and 3 bases at J, with 17 bases between. The CDR3 covers 17 residues. Per the germline V gene, CDR1 is MNHNS and CDR2 is SASEGT. On this clone: What it recognizes is unknown.

Profiling relied on immunoSEQ multiplex PCR, and the TCRdb table lists in-frame clones only, not all of them. Among about 1.1 million clones, roughly 74% were seen once, and the ten largest hold around 0.61%. The sample consisted of memory CD4+ T cells from PBMCs. Specified subset: CD45RA-negative fraction. The chain links TRBV6-1 to TRBJ1-1; possibly TRBD1 for D (6 bases). The sequence was obtained from a man younger than 35 in good health. Some clones in this sample may be carry-over from other donors' samples. The DNA for the CDR3 is TGTGCCAGCAGTGAAGCTTGGGGTCTGGGGGCCGACACTGAAGCTTTCTTT. Translating gives CASSEAWGLGADTEAFF.